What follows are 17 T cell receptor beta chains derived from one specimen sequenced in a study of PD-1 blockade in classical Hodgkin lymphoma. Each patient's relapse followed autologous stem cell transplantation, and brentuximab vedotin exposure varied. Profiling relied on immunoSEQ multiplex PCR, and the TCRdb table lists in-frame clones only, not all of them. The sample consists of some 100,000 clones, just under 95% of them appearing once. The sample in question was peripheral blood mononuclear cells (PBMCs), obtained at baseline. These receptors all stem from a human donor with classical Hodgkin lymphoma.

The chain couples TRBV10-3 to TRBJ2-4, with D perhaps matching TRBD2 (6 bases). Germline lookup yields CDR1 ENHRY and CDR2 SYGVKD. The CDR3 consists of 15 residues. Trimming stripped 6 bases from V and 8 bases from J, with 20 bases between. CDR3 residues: CAISWREKLKDIQYF. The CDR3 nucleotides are TGTGCCATCAGCTGGAGGGAGAAGCTGAAGGACATTCAGTACTTC.

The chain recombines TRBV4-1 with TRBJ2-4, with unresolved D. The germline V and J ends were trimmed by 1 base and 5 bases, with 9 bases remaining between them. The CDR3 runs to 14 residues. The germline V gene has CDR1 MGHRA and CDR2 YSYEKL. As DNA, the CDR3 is TGCGCCAGCAGCCAAGGTAACCGACAAAACATTCAGTACTTC. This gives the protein CASSQGNRQNIQYF.

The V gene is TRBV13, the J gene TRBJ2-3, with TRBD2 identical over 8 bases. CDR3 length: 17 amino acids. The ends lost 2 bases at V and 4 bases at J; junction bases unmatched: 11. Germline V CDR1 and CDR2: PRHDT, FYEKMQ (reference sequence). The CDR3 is CASSLPSAGTSPDTQYF. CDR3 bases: TGTGCCAGCAGCTTACCCTCAGCCGGGACTAGTCCAGATACGCAGTATTTT.

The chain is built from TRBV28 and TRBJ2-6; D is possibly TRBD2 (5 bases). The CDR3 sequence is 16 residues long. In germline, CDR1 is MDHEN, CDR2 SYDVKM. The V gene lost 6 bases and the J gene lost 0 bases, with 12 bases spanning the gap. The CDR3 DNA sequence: TGTGCCAGCAGCCGAGGGCGATACTCTGGGGCCAACGTCCTGACTTTC. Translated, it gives CASSRGRYSGANVLTF.

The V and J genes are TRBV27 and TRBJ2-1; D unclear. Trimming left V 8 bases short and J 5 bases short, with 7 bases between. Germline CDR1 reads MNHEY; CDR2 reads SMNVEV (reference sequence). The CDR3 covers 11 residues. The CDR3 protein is CASLGNNEQFF. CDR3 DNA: TGTGCCAGCCTGGGAAACAATGAGCAGTTCTTC.

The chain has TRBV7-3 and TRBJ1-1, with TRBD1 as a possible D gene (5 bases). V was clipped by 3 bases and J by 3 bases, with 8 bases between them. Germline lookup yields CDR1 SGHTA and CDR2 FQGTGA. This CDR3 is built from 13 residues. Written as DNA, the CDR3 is TGTGCCAGCAGCTTTTCGACAGACACTGAAGCTTTCTTT. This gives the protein CASSFSTDTEAFF.

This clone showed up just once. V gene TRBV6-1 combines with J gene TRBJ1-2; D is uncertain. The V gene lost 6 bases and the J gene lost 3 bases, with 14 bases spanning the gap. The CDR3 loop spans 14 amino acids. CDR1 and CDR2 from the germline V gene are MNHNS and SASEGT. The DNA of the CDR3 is TGTGCCAGCAGGGCCGGAACCTCTCACTATGGCTACACCTTC. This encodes CASRAGTSHYGYTF.

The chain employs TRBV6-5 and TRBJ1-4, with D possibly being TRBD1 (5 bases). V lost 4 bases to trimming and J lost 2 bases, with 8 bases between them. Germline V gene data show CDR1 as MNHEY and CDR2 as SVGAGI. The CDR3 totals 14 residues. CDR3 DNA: TGTGCCAGCAGTTCCCAGGGTACTAATGAAAAACTGTTTTTT. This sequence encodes CASSSQGTNEKLFF.

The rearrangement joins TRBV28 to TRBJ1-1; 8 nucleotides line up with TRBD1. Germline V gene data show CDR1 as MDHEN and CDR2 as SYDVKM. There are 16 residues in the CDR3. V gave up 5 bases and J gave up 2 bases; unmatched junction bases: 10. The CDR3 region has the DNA TGTGCCAGCAGTCGACAGGGGTTGGTTGAAAACACTGAAGCTTTCTTT. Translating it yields CASSRQGLVENTEAFF.

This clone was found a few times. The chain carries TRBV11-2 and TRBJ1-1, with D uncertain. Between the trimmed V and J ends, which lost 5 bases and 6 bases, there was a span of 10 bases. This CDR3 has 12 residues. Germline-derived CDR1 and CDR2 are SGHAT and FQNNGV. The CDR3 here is CASSPRPSEAFF. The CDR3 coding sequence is TGTGCCAGCAGCCCCCGGCCCTCTGAAGCTTTCTTT.

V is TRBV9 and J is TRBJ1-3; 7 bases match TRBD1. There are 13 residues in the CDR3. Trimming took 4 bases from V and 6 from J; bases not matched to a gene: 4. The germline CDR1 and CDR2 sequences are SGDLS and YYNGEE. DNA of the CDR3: TGTGCCAGCAGCCCTCAGGGGGTAAACACCATATATTTT. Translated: CASSPQGVNTIYF.

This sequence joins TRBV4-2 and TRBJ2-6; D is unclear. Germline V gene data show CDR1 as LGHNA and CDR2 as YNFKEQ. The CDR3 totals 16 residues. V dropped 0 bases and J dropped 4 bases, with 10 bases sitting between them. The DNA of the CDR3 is TGTGCCAGCAGCCAAGATAGGGCCGACGGGGCCAACGTCCTGACTTTC. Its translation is CASSQDRADGANVLTF.

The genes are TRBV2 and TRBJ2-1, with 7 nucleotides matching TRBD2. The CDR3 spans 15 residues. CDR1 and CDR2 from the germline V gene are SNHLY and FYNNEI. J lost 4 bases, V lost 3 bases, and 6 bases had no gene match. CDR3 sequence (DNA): TGTGCCAGCAGTGATACACGGGAGGTATACAATGAGCAGTTCTTC. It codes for CASSDTREVYNEQFF. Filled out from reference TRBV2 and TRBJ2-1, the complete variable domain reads EPEVTQTPSHQVTQMGQEVILRCVPISNHLYFYWYRQILGQKVEFLVSFYNNEISEKSEIFDDQFSVERPDGSNFTLKIRSTKLEDSAMYFCASSDTREVYNEQFFGPGTRLTVL.

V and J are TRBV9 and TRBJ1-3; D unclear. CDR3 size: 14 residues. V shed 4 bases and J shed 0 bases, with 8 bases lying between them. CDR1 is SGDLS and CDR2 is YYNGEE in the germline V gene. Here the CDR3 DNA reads TGTGCCAGCAGCTCCGGTATCTCTGGAAACACCATATATTTT. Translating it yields CASSSGISGNTIYF.

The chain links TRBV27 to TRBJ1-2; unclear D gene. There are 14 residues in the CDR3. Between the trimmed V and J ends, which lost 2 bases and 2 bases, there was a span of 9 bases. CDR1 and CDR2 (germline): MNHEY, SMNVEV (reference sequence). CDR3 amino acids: CASSLTGWNYGYTF. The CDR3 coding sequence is TGTGCCAGCAGTTTAACGGGGTGGAACTATGGCTACACCTTC.

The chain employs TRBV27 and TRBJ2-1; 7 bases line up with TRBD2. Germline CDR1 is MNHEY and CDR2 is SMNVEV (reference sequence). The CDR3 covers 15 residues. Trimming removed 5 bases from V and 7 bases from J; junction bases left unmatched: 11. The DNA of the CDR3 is TGTGCCAGCAGTCTTGGACTAGACCCCTGGAATGAGCAGTTCTTC. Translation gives CASSLGLDPWNEQFF.

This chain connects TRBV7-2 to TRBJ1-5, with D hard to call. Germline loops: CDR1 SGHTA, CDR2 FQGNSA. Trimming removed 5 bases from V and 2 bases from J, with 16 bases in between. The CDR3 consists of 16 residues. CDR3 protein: CASSPRLGGGNQPQHF. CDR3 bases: TGTGCCAGCAGCCCCCGTCTAGGCGGGGGCAATCAGCCCCAGCATTTT.